Following are 25 T cell receptor beta chains from one sample sequenced in a study of blood T cells in healthy people across ages. It was with a sample-barcoded 5' primer and a J-beta primer mix that a second PCR of about 6 to 12 cycles was run. TCRdb redid the calling of the 5' RACE reads with MiXCR, one entry per CDR3 protein. The top ten clones hold less than 5% of a sample with some 1,500,000 distinct CDR3 sequences, roughly 43% of them seen once. Sequencing was carried out using blood. The source of these receptors is a woman under 30 in good health.

The chain carries TRBV6-1 and TRBJ1-5, with D possibly matching TRBD1 (6 bases). This CDR3 spans 14 amino acids. Trimming took off 3 bases at V and 1 base at J, with 7 bases between the two ends. In germline, CDR1 is MNHNS, CDR2 SASEGT. In DNA, the CDR3 is TGTGCCAGCAGTGACGACAGGAGCAATCAGCCCCAGCATTTT. Amino acid sequence: CASSDDRSNQPQHF.

This sequence joins TRBV9 and TRBJ2-2, with 9 bases aligning to TRBD2. J lost 7 bases, V lost 1 base, and 8 bases had no gene match. The CDR3 loop spans 16 amino acids. Germline CDR1 reads SGDLS; CDR2 reads YYNGEE. CDR3: CASSVLASGDVGELFF. CDR3 DNA sequence: TGTGCCAGCAGCGTATTGGCTAGCGGGGATGTCGGGGAGCTGTTTTTT.

The chain recombines TRBV27 with TRBJ1-2; TRBD1 matches at 8 bases. The germline CDR1 and CDR2 sequences are MNHEY and SMNVEV (reference sequence). CDR3 size: 18 residues. Unmatched junction bases numbered 18, after V lost 7 bases and J lost 2 bases. CDR3 residues: CASTPNWDRTVLNYGYTF. The CDR3 DNA reads TGTGCCAGCACCCCGAATTGGGACAGGACTGTCCTAAACTATGGCTACACCTTC.

A few counts support this clonotype. This chain joins TRBV6-2 or TRBV6-3 and TRBJ2-1; D not resolved. The CDR3 contains 11 residues. Trimming shortened V by 8 bases and J by 8 bases, and 10 bases separated the two germline ends. Per the germline V gene, CDR1 is MNHEY and CDR2 is SVGEGT. The CDR3 spells CASQVLDEQFF. In nucleotides, the CDR3 is TGTGCCAGCCAGGTTTTGGATGAGCAGTTCTTC.

This clonotype has at least ten counts. J is TRBJ1-2 and V is TRBV7-9; D gene uncertain. V lost 1 base and J lost 3, with 9 bases in between. CDR1 is SEHNR, CDR2 FQNEAQ, per germline (reference sequence). The CDR3 runs to 14 residues. The CDR3 DNA sequence: TGTGCCAGCAGCTTAGATGTGCCTTACTATGGCTACACCTTC. This gives the protein CASSLDVPYYGYTF.

The V call is TRBV20-1, the J call TRBJ2-5, with a weak D call TRBD2 (7 bases). The J call is doubtful: the DNA matches TRBJ2-7 better. The V gene's germline CDR1 is DFQATT and CDR2 SNEGSKA (reference sequence). The CDR3 loop spans 13 amino acids. CDR3 region: CSAPAGARNEQYF. The CDR3 nucleotides read TGCAGTGCTCCCGCGGGGGCGCGGAACGAGCAGTACTTC.

The rearrangement joins TRBV20-1 to TRBJ2-1, with D perhaps matching TRBD2 (6 bases). V gave up 5 bases and J gave up 1 base, with 9 bases separating them. The CDR3 loop spans 13 amino acids. Germline CDR1 reads DFQATT; CDR2 reads SNEGSKA (reference sequence). CDR3 protein: CSAYGGSYNEQFF. For the CDR3, the DNA is TGCAGTGCTTACGGGGGTTCCTACAATGAGCAGTTCTTC.

The CDR3 nucleotides read TGTGCCAGCAGCACTTTTGGTACGCAGTATTTT. It specifies CASSTFGTQYF. The rearrangement links TRBV28 to TRBJ2-3; no firm D call. Germline assignment: CDR1 MDHEN and CDR2 SYDVKM. The V end was cut by 6 bases, the J end by 8 bases, with 9 bases between. The CDR3 covers 11 residues.

J is TRBJ2-7 and V is TRBV28; D tentatively reads TRBD1 or TRBD2 (5 bases each). Per germline, CDR1 MDHEN and CDR2 SYDVKM. The ends were cut back, 2 bases at V and 0 bases at J, with 11 bases in the middle. The CDR3 totals 15 residues. The CDR3 is CASSLRGDPSYEQYF. CDR3 coding DNA: TGTGCCAGCAGTTTACGAGGGGACCCCTCCTACGAGCAGTACTTC.

V is TRBV6-1 and J is TRBJ1-2; D is uncertain. Trimming removed 3 bases at V and 2 bases at J, with 7 bases between. The CDR3 contains 13 residues. Germline assignment: CDR1 MNHNS and CDR2 SASEGT. The DNA for the CDR3 is TGTGCCAGCAGTGAGGTCAGGAACTATGGCTACACCTTC. It specifies CASSEVRNYGYTF.

This clonotype has just a few counts. The chain joins TRBV29-1 to TRBJ2-3; D is ambiguous. V shed 4 bases and J shed 3 bases, with 11 bases lying between them. Germline V gene sequence: CDR1 SQVTM, CDR2 ANQGSEA. The CDR3 sequence is 13 residues long. The CDR3 reads CSVAYLRTDTQYF. The CDR3 DNA reads TGCAGCGTTGCATATTTGCGAACAGATACGCAGTATTTT.

To note about this clonotype: At one of its ends the junction is not consistent with the germline gene, which may arise from a read error. The J gene is TRBJ1-2, the V gene TRBV7-2, with 8 bases identical to TRBD1. The germline CDR1 and CDR2 sequences are SGHTA and FQGNSA. The CDR3 runs 15 residues. The CDR3 is CASSLGAGGVYGHTF. CDR3 coding DNA: TGTGCCAGCAGCTTAGGGGCAGGGGGCGTCTATGGCCACACCTTC.

This clonotype has more than one count but fewer than ten. The J gene is TRBJ1-6, the V gene TRBV4-2; tentatively, D is TRBD1 (5 bases). The germline gives CDR1 LGHNA, CDR2 YNFKEQ. The CDR3 spans 16 residues. Deletions cut 0 bases from V and 7 bases from J, with 13 bases between. The CDR3 here is CASSQDRGRANSPLHF. CDR3 DNA: TGTGCCAGCAGCCAAGATAGGGGCAGGGCGAATTCACCCCTCCACTTT.

The V call is TRBV20-1, the J call TRBJ2-3; either TRBD1 or TRBD2 may fit D (5 bases each). CDR1 and CDR2 from the germline V gene are DFQATT and SNEGSKA (reference sequence). V lost 1 base to trimming and J lost 0 bases, with 14 bases between them. The CDR3 extends over 16 amino acids. CDR3 nucleotide sequence: TGCAGTGCTAGAGCCTTCGGGACCCAAAGCACAGATACGCAGTATTTT. Translation: CSARAFGTQSTDTQYF.

The rearrangement joins TRBV7-2 to TRBJ2-7; 7 bases are a match to TRBD1. Germline V gives CDR1 SGHTA, CDR2 FQGNSA. This CDR3 has 14 residues. The ends lost 4 bases at V and 7 bases at J; junction bases unmatched: 10. The CDR3 spells CASSYRDSFLEQYF. DNA for the CDR3: TGTGCCAGCAGCTACCGGGACAGCTTTTTAGAGCAGTACTTC.

The chain carries TRBV29-1 and TRBJ2-5; the D gene is possibly TRBD1 (5 bases). Trimming removed 4 bases at V and 4 bases at J, with 10 bases between. This CDR3 is 12 amino acids long. Germline V lookup: CDR1 SQVTM, CDR2 ANQGSEA. The CDR3 nucleotides read TGCAGCGTTGGGGCAGGGTCAGAGACCCAGTACTTC. The encoded protein is CSVGAGSETQYF.

This clonotype was seen only a few times. The DNA for the CDR3 is TGTGCCAGCAGCCACGGACTCACTACCTACGAGCAGTACTTC. Translated: CASSHGLTTYEQYF. The V and J genes are TRBV16 and TRBJ2-7, with a tentative D call TRBD2 (5 bases). The CDR3 has 14 residues. V lost 3 bases and J lost 2, with 11 bases in between. Germline V CDR1 and CDR2: KGHSY, FQNENV.

This rearrangement joins TRBV20-1 to TRBJ2-5; TRBD2 agrees at 7 bases. The V and J ends lost 3 bases and 4 bases, in that order; junction bases with no gene match: 8. Germline V gene lookup returns CDR1 DFQATT and CDR2 SNEGSKA (reference sequence). CDR3 length equals 14 residues. CDR3 sequence reads: CSASTRIAGETQYF. CDR3 DNA sequence: TGCAGTGCTAGTACCCGAATAGCGGGAGAGACCCAGTACTTC.

The chain recombines TRBV20-1 with TRBJ2-1, with D hard to call. The CDR3 covers 14 residues. Between the trimmed V and J ends, which lost 6 bases and 5 bases, there was a span of 17 bases. The germline CDR1 and CDR2 sequences are DFQATT and SNEGSKA (reference sequence). CDR3 DNA sequence: TGCAGTGCCGCGGATAACCGTTTGGACAATGAGCAGTTCTTC. Translated, it gives CSAADNRLDNEQFF.

There are a few counts of this clonotype. The chain couples TRBV12-3 or TRBV12-4 to TRBJ2-1; D remains unclear. Trimming cost V 0 bases and J 4 bases, with 13 bases left between them. The CDR3 runs 16 residues. The CDR3 nucleotides read TGTGCCAGCAGTTTAGCGGTATGGCAGTTATACAATGAGCAGTTCTTC. Protein: CASSLAVWQLYNEQFF.

This clonotype was counted many times. This chain connects TRBV4-1 to TRBJ2-7; D uncertain. CDR3 length: 13 amino acids. The germline gives CDR1 MGHRA, CDR2 YSYEKL. V dropped 5 bases and J dropped 2 bases, with 10 bases sitting between them. CDR3 amino acids: CASSFRQTYEQYF. The CDR3 coding sequence is TGCGCCAGCAGCTTCCGGCAAACCTACGAGCAGTACTTC.

This CDR3 is CASSLWGAGYYNEQFF. Written as DNA, the CDR3 is TGTGCCAGCAGCTTGTGGGGGGCAGGTTATTACAATGAGCAGTTCTTC. V and J are TRBV5-6 and TRBJ2-1; D assignment may be TRBD1 or TRBD2 (6 bases each). Trimming took 1 base from V and 4 from J, leaving 15 bases between them. This CDR3 is 16 amino acids long. The germline V gene encodes CDR1 SGHDT and CDR2 YYEEEE.

The chain carries TRBV20-1 and TRBJ1-2; TRBD1 might be the D (6 bases). The CDR3 has 13 amino acids. V was clipped by 5 bases and J by 2 bases, with 12 bases between them. The germline CDR1 and CDR2 sequences are DFQATT and SNEGSKA (reference sequence). For the CDR3, the DNA is TGCAGTGCTGCTGAGGGGACAAACTATGGCTACACCTTC. Protein sequence: CSAAEGTNYGYTF.

The CDR3 DNA reads as TGTGCCAGCAGTCGCCTAGGGAGAGCGGCCTCAGCGGCGGGTAATGAGCAGTTCTTC. This encodes CASSRLGRAASAAGNEQFF. The chain employs TRBV14 and TRBJ2-1; tentative D call: TRBD2 (5 bases). V was shortened by 6 bases and J by 7 bases, with 31 bases between the two germline ends. In germline, CDR1 is SGHDN, CDR2 FVKESK. The CDR3 covers 19 residues.

This clonotype turned up a few times. This sequence joins TRBV9 and TRBJ2-3, with D uncertain. Looked up from germline, CDR1 is SGDLS and CDR2 is YYNGEE. V dropped 4 bases and J dropped 1 base, with 13 bases sitting between them. There are 15 residues in the CDR3. The CDR3 bases are TGTGCCAGCAGCCCCCTAGATGTTCGCACAGATACGCAGTATTTT. Amino acids: CASSPLDVRTDTQYF.